This T cell receptor (beta chain) comes out of a study of regulatory T cells in long-lasting Graves disease. Stated time point: newly diagnosed GD, antithyroid drugs for less than 3 months. PBMC RNA was the source of the TCR library. The ends were cut back, 4 bases at V and 0 bases at J, with 7 bases in the middle. Germline V gene sequence: CDR1 ENHRY, CDR2 SYGVKD. The CDR3 is made up of 13 amino acids. Ten or more counts support this clonotype. HTBI primers from iRepertoire and Arm-PCR of CDR3 regions yielded the TCR beta libraries. TCRdb fed the multiplex PCR reads into MiXCR, producing one record per CDR3 protein. The sample gives fewer than 550,000 distinct CDR3 sequences, 16% of which show up once; approximately 25% is in the top ten. Another study also made use of these data, one on T cells in Graves' hyperthyroidism and ophthalmopathy.

The source of this sequence is a woman aged 40 to 65 with Graves disease. Sequences were derived from peripheral blood mononuclear cells (PBMCs), sampled at new diagnosis, from a patient treated with antithyroid drugs. The rearrangement uses TRBV10-3 and TRBJ2-7, with D perhaps matching TRBD1 (6 bases). The CDR3 nucleotides are TGTGCCATCAGTGGGACAGACTCCTACGAGCAGTACTTC. It codes for CAISGTDSYEQYF.